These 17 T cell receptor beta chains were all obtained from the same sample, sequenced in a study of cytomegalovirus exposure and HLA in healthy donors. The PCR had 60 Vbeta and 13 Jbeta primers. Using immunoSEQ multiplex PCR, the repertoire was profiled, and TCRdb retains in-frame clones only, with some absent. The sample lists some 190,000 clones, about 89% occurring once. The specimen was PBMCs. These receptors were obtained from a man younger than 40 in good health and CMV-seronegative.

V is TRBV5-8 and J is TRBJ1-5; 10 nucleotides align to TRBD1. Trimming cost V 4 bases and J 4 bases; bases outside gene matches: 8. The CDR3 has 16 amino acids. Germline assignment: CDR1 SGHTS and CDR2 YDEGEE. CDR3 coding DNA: TGTGCCAGCAGCCAGGGGACAGGGGCCGGGAATCAGCCCCAGCATTTT. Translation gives CASSQGTGAGNQPQHF.

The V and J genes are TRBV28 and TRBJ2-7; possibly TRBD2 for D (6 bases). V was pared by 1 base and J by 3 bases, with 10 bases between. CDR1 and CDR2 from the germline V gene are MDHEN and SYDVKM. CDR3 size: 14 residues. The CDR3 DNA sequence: TGTGCCAGCAGTTTATTCGGGGAGGTCTACGAGCAGTACTTC. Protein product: CASSLFGEVYEQYF.

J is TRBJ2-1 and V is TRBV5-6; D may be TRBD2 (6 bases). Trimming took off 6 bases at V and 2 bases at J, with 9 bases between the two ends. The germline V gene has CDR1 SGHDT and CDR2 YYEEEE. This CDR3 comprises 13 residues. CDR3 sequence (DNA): TGTGCCAGCAAACGGGAGCCCTACAATGAGCAGTTCTTC. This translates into CASKREPYNEQFF. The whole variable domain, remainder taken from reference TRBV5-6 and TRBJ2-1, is DAGVTQSPTHLIKTRGQQVTLRCSPKSGHDTVSWYQQALGQGPQFIFQYYEEEERQRGNFPDRFSGHQFPNYSSELNVNALLLGDSALYLCASKREPYNEQFFGPGTRLTVL.

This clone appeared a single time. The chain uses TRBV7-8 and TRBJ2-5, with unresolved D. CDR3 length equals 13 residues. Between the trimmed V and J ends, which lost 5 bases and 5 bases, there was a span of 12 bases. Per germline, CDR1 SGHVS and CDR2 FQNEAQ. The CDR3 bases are TGTGCCAGCAGCCTCCAGATGTATGAGACCCAGTACTTC. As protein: CASSLQMYETQYF.

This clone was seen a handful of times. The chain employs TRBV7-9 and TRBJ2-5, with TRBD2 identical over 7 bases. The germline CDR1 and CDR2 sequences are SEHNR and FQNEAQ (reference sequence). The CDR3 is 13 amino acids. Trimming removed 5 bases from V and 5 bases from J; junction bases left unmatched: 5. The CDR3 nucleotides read TGTGCCAGCAGCCCGGGGGGAGCGGAGACCCAGTACTTC. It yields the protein CASSPGGAETQYF.

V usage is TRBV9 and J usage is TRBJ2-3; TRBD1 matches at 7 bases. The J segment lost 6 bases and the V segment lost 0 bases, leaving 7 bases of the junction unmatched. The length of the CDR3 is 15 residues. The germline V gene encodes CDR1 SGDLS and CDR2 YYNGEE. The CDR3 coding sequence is TGTGCCAGCAGCGTAGGGGTTCTACAGGGGGATACGCAGTATTTT. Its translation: CASSVGVLQGDTQYF. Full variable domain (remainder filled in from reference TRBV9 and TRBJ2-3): DSGVTQTPKHLITATGQRVTLRCSPRSGDLSVYWYQQSLDQGLQFLIQYYNGEERAKGNILERFSAQQFPDLHSELNLSSLELGDSALYFCASSVGVLQGDTQYFGPGTRLTVL.

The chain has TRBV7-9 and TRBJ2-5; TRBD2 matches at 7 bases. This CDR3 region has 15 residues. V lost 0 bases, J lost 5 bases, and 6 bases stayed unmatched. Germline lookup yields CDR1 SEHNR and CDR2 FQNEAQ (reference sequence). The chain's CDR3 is CASSLAGGPLETQYF. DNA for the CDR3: TGTGCCAGCAGCTTAGCGGGAGGGCCACTGGAGACCCAGTACTTC.

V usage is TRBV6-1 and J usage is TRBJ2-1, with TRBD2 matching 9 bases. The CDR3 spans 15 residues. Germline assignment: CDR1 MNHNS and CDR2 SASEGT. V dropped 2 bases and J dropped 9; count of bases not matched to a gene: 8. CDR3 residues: CASSEPGLASIEQFF. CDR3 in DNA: TGTGCCAGCAGTGAACCGGGACTAGCTTCTATTGAGCAGTTCTTC.

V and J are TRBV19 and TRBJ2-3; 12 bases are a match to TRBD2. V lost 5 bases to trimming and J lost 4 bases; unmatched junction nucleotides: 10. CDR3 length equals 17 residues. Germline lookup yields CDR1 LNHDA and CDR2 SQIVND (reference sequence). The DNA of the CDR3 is TGTGCCAGTAGTCCAGAGACTAGCGGGAGTTTAGCAGATACGCAGTATTTT. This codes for CASSPETSGSLADTQYF.

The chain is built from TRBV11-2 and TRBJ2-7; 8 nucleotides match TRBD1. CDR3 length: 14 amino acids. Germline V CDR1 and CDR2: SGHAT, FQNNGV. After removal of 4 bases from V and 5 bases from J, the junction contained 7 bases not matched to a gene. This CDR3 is CASSSLDREHEQYF. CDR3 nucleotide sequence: TGTGCCAGCAGCTCCCTGGACAGGGAACACGAGCAGTACTTC.

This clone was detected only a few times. The CDR3: CASSLAGGGGGKNIQYF. The DNA of the CDR3 is TGTGCCAGCAGCTTGGCCGGGGGGGGAGGGGGCAAAAACATTCAGTACTTC. The chain carries TRBV5-4 and TRBJ2-4, with 8 bases lining up with TRBD2. V was pared by 0 bases and J by 3 bases, with 8 bases of the junction left unmatched. The CDR3 is 17 amino acids. Per germline, CDR1 SGHNT and CDR2 YYREEE (reference sequence).

For the CDR3, the DNA is TGTGCCAGCGGAACGGACAGGGGGCTCGTTAACGAGCAGTACTTC. Protein sequence: CASGTDRGLVNEQYF. This sequence joins TRBV6-5 and TRBJ2-5; 11 bases fit TRBD1. The end of the DNA fits TRBJ2-7 better, so the J call may be wrong. This CDR3 has 15 amino acids. CDR1 MNHEY and CDR2 SVGAGI come from the germline V gene.

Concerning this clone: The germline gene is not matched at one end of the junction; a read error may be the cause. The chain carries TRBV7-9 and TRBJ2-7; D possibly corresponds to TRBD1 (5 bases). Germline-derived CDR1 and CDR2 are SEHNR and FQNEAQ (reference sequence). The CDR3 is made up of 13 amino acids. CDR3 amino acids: CSSSLPRAEELYF. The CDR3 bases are TGTTCCAGCAGCCTACCCAGGGCAGAAGAGTTGTACTTC.

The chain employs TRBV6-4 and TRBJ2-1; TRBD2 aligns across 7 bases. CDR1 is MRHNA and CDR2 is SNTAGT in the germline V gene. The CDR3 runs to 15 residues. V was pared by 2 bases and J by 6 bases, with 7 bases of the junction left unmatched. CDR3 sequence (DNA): TGTGCCAGCAGTGACGGGTTTGGGGGGGGCAATGAGCAGTTCTTC. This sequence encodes CASSDGFGGGNEQFF.

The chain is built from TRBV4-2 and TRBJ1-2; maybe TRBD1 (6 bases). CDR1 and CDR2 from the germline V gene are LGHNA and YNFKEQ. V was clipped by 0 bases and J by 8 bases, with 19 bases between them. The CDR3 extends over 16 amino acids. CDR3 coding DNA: TGTGCCAGCAGCCAAGATCTGGCAGGGGAAATCGAGGGCTACACCTTC. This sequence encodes CASSQDLAGEIEGYTF.

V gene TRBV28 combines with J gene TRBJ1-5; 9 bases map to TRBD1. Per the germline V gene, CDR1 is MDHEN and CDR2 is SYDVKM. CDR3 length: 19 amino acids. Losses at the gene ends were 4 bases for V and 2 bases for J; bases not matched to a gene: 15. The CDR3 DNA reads TGTGCCAGCAGTTGGTTCGGGGACAGGGCATTTTTGGGCAATCAGCCCCAGCATTTT. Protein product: CASSWFGDRAFLGNQPQHF.

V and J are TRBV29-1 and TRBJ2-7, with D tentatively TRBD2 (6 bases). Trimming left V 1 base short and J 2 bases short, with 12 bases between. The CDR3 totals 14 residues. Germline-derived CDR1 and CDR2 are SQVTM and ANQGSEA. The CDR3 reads CSVEGVGGTYEQYF. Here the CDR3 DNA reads TGCAGCGTTGAAGGGGTGGGGGGTACCTACGAGCAGTACTTC.